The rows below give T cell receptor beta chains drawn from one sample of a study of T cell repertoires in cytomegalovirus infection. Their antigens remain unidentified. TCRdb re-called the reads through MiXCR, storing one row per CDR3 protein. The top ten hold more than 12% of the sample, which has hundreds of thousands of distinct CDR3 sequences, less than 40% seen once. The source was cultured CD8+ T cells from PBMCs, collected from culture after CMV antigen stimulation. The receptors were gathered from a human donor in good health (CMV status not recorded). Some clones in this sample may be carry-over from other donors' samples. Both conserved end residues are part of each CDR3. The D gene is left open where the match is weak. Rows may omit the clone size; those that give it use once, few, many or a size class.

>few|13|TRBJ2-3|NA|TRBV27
TGTGCCGCCCAGGAGGGTAGCACAGATACGCAGTATTTT
CAAQEGSTDTQYF
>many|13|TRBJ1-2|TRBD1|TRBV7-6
TGTGCCACCAGGGGGGCGGAGGCCTATGGCTACACCTTC
CATRGAEAYGYTF
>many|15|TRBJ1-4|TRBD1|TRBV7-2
TGTGCCAGCAGCCTCAGACAGGGGAGGGGTGAAAAACTGTTTTTT
CASSLRQGRGEKLFF
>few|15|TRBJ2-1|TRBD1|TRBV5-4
TGTGCCAGCAGCTTAGGCAGGGGGAGCATTGATGAGCAGTTCTTC
CASSLGRGSIDEQFF
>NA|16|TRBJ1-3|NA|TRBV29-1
TGCAGCGTTCAACGCCCCAAACAGGGCTCTGGAAACACCATATATTTT
CSVQRPKQGSGNTIYF
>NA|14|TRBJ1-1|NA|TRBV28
TGTGCCAGCAGCTGGACAGCTGGAAGAACTGAAGCTTTCTTT
CASSWTAGRTEAFF
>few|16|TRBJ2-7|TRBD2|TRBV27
TGTGCCAGCAGTTCATTAGCGGGTGACAGTTCCTACGAGCAGTACTTC
CASSSLAGDSSYEQYF
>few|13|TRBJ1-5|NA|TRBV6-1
TGTGCCAGCAGTTATGGTTATGGACAGCCCCAGCATTTT
CASSYGYGQPQHF
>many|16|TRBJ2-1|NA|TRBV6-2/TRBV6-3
TGTGCCAGCAGTTATGAGGTCTTCAGCTCCTACAATGAGCAGTTCTTC
CASSYEVFSSYNEQFF
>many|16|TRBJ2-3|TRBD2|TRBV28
TGTGCCAGCAGCCTTACCCCGGGACTAGACACAGATACGCAGTATTTT
CASSLTPGLDTDTQYF
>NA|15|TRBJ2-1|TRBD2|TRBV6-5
TGTGCCAGCGCGTTACGCGGGGGGTTATACAATGAGCAGTTCTTC
CASALRGGLYNEQFF
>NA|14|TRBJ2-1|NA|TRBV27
TGTGCCACCATTCAAGCGGGCGCGGCCAATGAGCAGTTCTTC
CATIQAGAANEQFF
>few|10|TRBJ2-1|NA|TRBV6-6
TGTGCCAGCAACGGCCTAAAGCAGTTCTTC
CASNGLKQFF
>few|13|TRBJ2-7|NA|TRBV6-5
TGTGCCAGCAGTCGAGGACTACCCTACGAGCAGTACTTC
CASSRGLPYEQYF
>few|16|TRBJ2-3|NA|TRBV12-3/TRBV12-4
TGTGCCAGCAGTTTACAGGCGGGGATACCCACAGATACGCAGTATTTT
CASSLQAGIPTDTQYF
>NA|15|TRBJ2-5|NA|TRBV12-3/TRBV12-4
TGTGCCAGCAGTCAATATCGGGGGGCGGGAGAGACCCAGTACTTC
CASSQYRGAGETQYF
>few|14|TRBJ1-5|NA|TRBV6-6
TGTGCCAGCAAGCCGGCCCAAAGGGATCAGCCCCAGCATTTT
CASKPAQRDQPQHF
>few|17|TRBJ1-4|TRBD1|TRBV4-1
TGCGCCAGCAGCCAGGTCCCCGCACAGGGGGCTAATGAAAAACTGTTTTTT
CASSQVPAQGANEKLFF
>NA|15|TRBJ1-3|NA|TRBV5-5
TGTGCCAGCAGCTTGGCCCCAGGGGAAGGAAACACCATATATTTT
CASSLAPGEGNTIYF
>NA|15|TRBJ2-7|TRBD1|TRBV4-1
TGCGCCAGCAGCTTTCGGACAGGAAGTTTCGACGAGCAGTACTTC
CASSFRTGSFDEQYF
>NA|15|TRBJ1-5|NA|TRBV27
TGTGCCGCCGGGGGGGACGCAATTAGCAATCAGCCCCAGCATTTT
CAAGGDAISNQPQHF
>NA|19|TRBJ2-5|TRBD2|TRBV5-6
TGTGCCAGCAGCTTCTTTGGACTAGCGGGGGGGCAGGACCAAGAGACCCAGTACTTC
CASSFFGLAGGQDQETQYF
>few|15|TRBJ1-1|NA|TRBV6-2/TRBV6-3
TGTGCCAGCAGTTACTCGAGGGGCTCGGCCACTGAAGCTTTCTTT
CASSYSRGSATEAFF
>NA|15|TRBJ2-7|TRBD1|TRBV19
TGTGCCAGTAAGTCCGGGACAGGGCCTACCTACGAGCAGTACTTC
CASKSGTGPTYEQYF
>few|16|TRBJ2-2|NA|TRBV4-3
TGCGCCAGCAGCCAAGATTCAGGGTCGGAGGCCGGGGAGCTGTTTTTT
CASSQDSGSEAGELFF
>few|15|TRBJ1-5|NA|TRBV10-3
TGTGCCATCAGTGAGTCGTCCCAAGGCAATCAGCCCCAGCATTTT
CAISESSQGNQPQHF
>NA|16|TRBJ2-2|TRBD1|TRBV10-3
TGTGCCATCAGTGGTCGGACAGGGGTGAACACCGGGGAGCTGTTTTTT
CAISGRTGVNTGELFF
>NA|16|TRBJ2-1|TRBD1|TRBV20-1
TGCAGTGCTAGATCGCCCGGGACAGGGGCCTACAATGAGCAGTTCTTC
CSARSPGTGAYNEQFF